A selection of T cell receptor beta chains follows, all from one sample in a study of cytomegalovirus exposure and HLA in healthy donors. Repertoires were generated with immunoSEQ multiplex PCR, while TCRdb's copy carries only in-frame clones and drops some. The sample has about 50,000 clones, 60% to 80% seen once; the top ten hold 2.5% to 3%. Input material: PBMCs. The receptors derive from a woman aged 40 to 49 in good health and CMV-seropositive. Each CDR3 is given with its conserved first and last residue. D genes are given only for firm matches. Clone size, where shown, is once, few, many, or a class for clones that have expanded.

CDR3aa,CDR3nt,v_gene,d_gene,abundance,j_gene
CASSLGGQGSHEQYF,TGTGCCAGCAGCTTAGGGGGCCAGGGGTCCCACGAGCAGTACTTC,TRBV11-2,.,.,TRBJ2-7
CASSSGWGFGEAFF,TGTGCTAGCAGCTCCGGATGGGGCTTCGGTGAAGCTTTCTTT,TRBV7-9,.,.,TRBJ1-1
CASSPRQVGETQYF,TGCGCCAGCAGCCCCCGACAGGTCGGAGAGACCCAGTACTTC,TRBV5-1,.,.,TRBJ2-5
CASSLTGLEAFF,TGTGCCAGCAGTTTAACAGGGCTTGAAGCTTTCTTT,TRBV28,.,.,TRBJ1-1
CASSPGHSTAEQYF,TGTGCCAGCTCACCGGGCCATTCCACCGCCGAGCAGTACTTC,TRBV18,.,.,TRBJ2-7
CAWSMNRGNSPLHF,TGTGCCTGGAGCATGAACAGGGGTAATTCACCCCTCCACTTT,TRBV30,TRBD1,.,TRBJ1-6
CASTTDVYGYTF,TGTGCCAGTACTACAGACGTCTATGGCTACACCTTC,TRBV19,.,.,TRBJ1-2
CASTPPTGPYKQYF,TGTGCCAGCACCCCCCCGACAGGCCCTTACAAGCAGTACTTC,TRBV7-2,.,.,TRBJ2-7
CASSFGTGFYEQYF,TGTGCCAGCAGCTTCGGAACAGGGTTTTACGAGCAGTACTTC,TRBV11-3,.,few,TRBJ2-7
CATSRDRQGAGQPQHF,TGTGCCACCAGCAGAGATCGACAGGGGGCCGGTCAGCCCCAGCATTTT,TRBV15,TRBD1,.,TRBJ1-5
CASSLGLGGYNEQFF,TGTGCCAGCAGCTTAGGATTGGGGGGCTACAATGAGCAGTTCTTC,TRBV11-2,.,.,TRBJ2-1
CASAPGSNQPQHF,TGCGCCAGCGCCCCCGGTAGCAATCAGCCCCAGCATTTT,TRBV10-2,.,.,TRBJ1-5
CASSGGQGGGYTF,TGTGCCAGCAGTGGGGGGCAGGGCGGTGGCTACACCTTC,TRBV25-1,.,once,TRBJ1-2
CASRTDWPNTGELFF,TGCGCCAGCAGAACAGATTGGCCGAACACCGGGGAGCTGTTTTTT,TRBV5-1,.,.,TRBJ2-2
CASGASVSGSPLHF,TGTGCCAGCGGAGCGTCCGTTTCGGGTTCACCCCTCCACTTT,TRBV6-1,.,.,TRBJ1-6
CASSQDPGTGGVIQYF,TGCGCCAGCAGCCAAGACCCCGGGACAGGAGGGGTCATTCAGTACTTC,TRBV4-3,TRBD1,few,TRBJ2-4
CASSKQRGAFYEQYF,TGTGCCAGCAGTAAACAGCGGGGGGCCTTTTACGAGCAGTACTTC,TRBV6-5,TRBD2,.,TRBJ2-7
CASSFPRGSTGELFF,TGTGCCAGCAGCTTTCCGAGGGGGTCCACCGGGGAGCTGTTTTTT,TRBV7-9,.,few,TRBJ2-2
CASSYEGLAGGGEQYF,TGTGCCAGCAGCTATGAGGGACTAGCGGGGGGAGGGGAGCAGTACTTC,TRBV4-2,TRBD2,.,TRBJ2-7
CASSHAARGEAFF,TGTGCCAGCAGCCATGCGGCCAGGGGAGAAGCTTTCTTT,TRBV9,.,.,TRBJ1-1
CAWSVQQGTNQPQHF,TGTGCCTGGAGTGTACAGCAGGGTACCAATCAGCCCCAGCATTTT,TRBV30,.,.,TRBJ1-5
CASSVRGEGYTF,TGTGCCAGTAGTGTCCGGGGGGAAGGCTACACCTTC,TRBV19,.,.,TRBJ1-2
CASSRDRSGTDTQYF,TGTGCCAGCAGTCGCGACAGATCCGGCACAGATACGCAGTATTTT,TRBV7-2,.,.,TRBJ2-3
CASSPQIQDGTASYEQYF,TGTGCCAGCAGCCCGCAGATACAGGACGGGACAGCCTCCTACGAGCAGTACTTC,TRBV7-9,TRBD1,.,TRBJ2-7
CASSLDTSYEQYF,TGTGCCAGCAGCCTGGACACCTCCTACGAGCAGTACTTC,TRBV7-7,.,.,TRBJ2-7
CASSFSRGGIYF,TGTGCCAGCAGCTTCTCCAGGGGTGGCATATATTTT,TRBV7-2,.,.,TRBJ1-3
CSAGGGTF,TGCAGTGCTGGGGGGGGCACCTTC,TRBV20-1,.,.,TRBJ1-2
CASSGRVAKYNEQFF,TGCGCCAGCAGCGGGCGGGTAGCAAAGTACAATGAGCAGTTCTTC,TRBV5-1,.,.,TRBJ2-1
CASEYVGTGNSPLHF,TGTGCCAGCGAATACGTTGGGACAGGGAATTCACCCCTCCACTTT,TRBV6-1,TRBD1,.,TRBJ1-6
CAGGCEQYF,TGCGCCGGAGGTTGCGAGCAGTACTTC,TRBV23-1,.,.,TRBJ2-7
CASREGNTGELFF,TGTGCCAGCAGGGAGGGGAACACCGGGGAGCTGTTTTTT,TRBV5-5,.,.,TRBJ2-2
CASHRLQTVGNTIYF,TGTGCCAGCCACAGGTTGCAGACTGTCGGAAACACCATATATTTT,TRBV25-1,.,.,TRBJ1-3
CASSSRPSGDTGELFF,TGCGCCAGCAGCTCCCGTCCTTCCGGGGACACCGGGGAGCTGTTTTTT,TRBV5-1,.,once,TRBJ2-2
CASRVGGAVNTEAFF,TGTGCCAGCAGAGTGGGTGGGGCAGTGAACACTGAAGCTTTCTTT,TRBV25-1,.,once,TRBJ1-1
CASSQNDRGREKLFF,TGTGCCAGCAGCCAGAACGACAGGGGGCGAGAAAAACTGTTTTTT,TRBV14,TRBD1,.,TRBJ1-4
CASSILRGTGDPSNRAQHF,TGTGCCAGTAGTATCCTCCGCGGGACAGGGGATCCATCTAACAGGGCCCAGCATTTT,TRBV19,TRBD1,.,TRBJ1-5
CASTGLTATEAFF,TGCGCCAGCACCGGCCTGACAGCCACTGAAGCTTTCTTT,TRBV10-2,.,few,TRBJ1-1
CASRDIRESGYTF,TGTGCCAGTCGTGACATCAGGGAATCCGGCTACACCTTC,TRBV19,.,.,TRBJ1-2
CASSHGGVHNEQFF,TGTGCCAGCTCACACGGGGGGGTCCACAATGAGCAGTTCTTC,TRBV18,TRBD2,.,TRBJ2-1
CATSTRLAGGADTQYF,TGTGCCACCAGCACCAGACTAGCGGGGGGTGCAGATACGCAGTATTTT,TRBV15,TRBD2,few,TRBJ2-3
CASSRKAGGPTDTQYF,TGTGCCAGCAGTAGAAAAGCGGGGGGGCCGACAGATACGCAGTATTTT,TRBV7-2,TRBD2,.,TRBJ2-3
CASRTPSGGAAGETQYF,TGTGCCAGCAGGACACCTAGCGGGGGGGCAGCGGGAGAGACCCAGTACTTC,TRBV28,TRBD2,few,TRBJ2-5
CASSLALNEKLFF,TGTGCCAGCAGCCTGGCCCTTAATGAAAAACTGTTTTTT,TRBV5-4,.,few,TRBJ1-4
CASSLRTGLQGTDTQYF,TGTGCCAGCAGCCTACGGACAGGGTTACAGGGCACAGATACGCAGTATTTT,TRBV14,TRBD1,.,TRBJ2-3
CASSLGQGHQPQHF,TGTGCCAGCAGCTTGGGACAGGGTCATCAGCCCCAGCATTTT,TRBV7-2,TRBD1,.,TRBJ1-5
CASSWTTGSLDQPQHF,TGTGCCAGCAGCTGGACGACAGGGAGCCTCGATCAGCCCCAGCATTTT,TRBV7-8,TRBD1,.,TRBJ1-5
CASSPLRGGSGIQYF,TGCGCCAGCAGCCCCCTACGGGGAGGGTCGGGCATTCAGTACTTC,TRBV5-1,TRBD2,.,TRBJ2-4
CASSLASGRDTEAFF,TGTGCCAGCAGCTTAGCGTCCGGGAGGGACACTGAAGCTTTCTTT,TRBV7-9,.,.,TRBJ1-1
CASRSTPTGSSGAYGYTF,TGTGCCAGCAGATCTACCCCGACAGGATCTTCGGGCGCCTATGGCTACACCTTC,TRBV27,.,.,TRBJ1-2
CAGRGTRFTEAFF,TGTGCCGGAAGGGGGACGAGGTTCACTGAAGCTTTCTTT,TRBV28,.,.,TRBJ1-1
CASSSSGVKGGYTF,TGTGCCAGCAGCTCTTCCGGGGTCAAGGGTGGCTACACCTTC,TRBV7-3,.,.,TRBJ1-2
CASSLGTGVVSNQPQHF,TGTGCCAGCAGCTTAGGGACAGGGGTCGTTAGCAATCAGCCCCAGCATTTT,TRBV7-2,TRBD1,.,TRBJ1-5
CASSPGVGWATEAFF,TGTGCCAGCAGCCCCGGGGTCGGTTGGGCCACTGAAGCTTTCTTT,TRBV9,.,.,TRBJ1-1
CASSEGVRDTQYF,TGTGCCAGCAGCGAGGGGGTTAGAGATACGCAGTATTTT,TRBV9,.,once,TRBJ2-3